This paragraph covers one T cell receptor beta chain sequence. This sample is part of a study of siplizumab effects on memory and regulatory T cells. Trimming left V 4 bases short and J 10 bases short, with 18 bases between. Looked up from germline, CDR1 is SGHNT and CDR2 is YYREEE (reference sequence). CDR3 size: 14 residues. TCRdb keeps only in-frame clones here, not all; method: immunoSEQ multiplex PCR. Of under 130,000 clones listed, about 92% are singletons. Sequencing was performed on CD4+ T cells sorted from blood. This receptor was identified in a human donor in good health. J is TRBJ2-1 and V is TRBV5-4, with a tentative D call TRBD2 (7 bases). The CDR3: CASSPNRGAQEQFF. Here the CDR3 DNA reads TGTGCCAGCAGCCCAAACCGGGGGGCTCAAGAGCAGTTCTTC.